This T cell receptor (beta chain) was recorded in a study of T cell responses to AZD1222 COVID-19 vaccine. Trimming removed 8 bases from V and 2 bases from J; junction bases left unmatched: 12. The CDR3 spans 15 residues. Germline V gene sequence: CDR1 SEHNR, CDR2 FQNEAQ (reference sequence). The method was immunoSEQ multiplex PCR; TCRdb's version includes in-frame clones alone and lacks a portion of them. Here the sample spans 180,000 or so clones, around 93% being singletons. A note on this clone: Its antigen is still unknown.

General study points: Most donors were white British, females outnumbered males, and clonal diversity was possibly underestimated. Only after the peak T cell response were repertoires sampled. Spike-specific TCR repertoires showed rising breadth and depth after two AZD1222 doses.

The chain links TRBV7-9 to TRBJ2-7; 7 bases are a match to TRBD1. Specimen: peripheral blood, collected 28 days after the second dose of the MenACWY control vaccine. This TCR derives from an adult who received the MenACWY meningococcal vaccine as a control. CDR3 DNA sequence: TGTGCCAGCGCCCCGCGACAGGGTGGAGCCTACGAGCAGTACTTC. Translation: CASAPRQGGAYEQYF. Using reference TRBV7-9 and TRBJ2-7 for the parts outside the CDR3, the full variable domain is DTGVSQNPRHKITKRGQNVTFRCDPISEHNRLYWYRQTLGQGPEFLTYFQNEAQLEKSRLLSDRFSAERPKGSFSTLEIQRTEQGDSAMYLCASAPRQGGAYEQYFGPGTRLTVT.